Below are 17 T cell receptor beta chains sequenced from a single sample in a study of blood T cell repertoires in COVID-19. Here immunoSEQ multiplex PCR was the method, and the copy in TCRdb shows in-frame clones only, minus some. The table includes a few hundred thousand clones, 65% to 90% detected once. The sample consisted of peripheral blood. These receptors came from a man in his forties who had recovered from COVID-19.

The CDR3 DNA sequence: TGCGCCAGCAGCCAGGGACAGGGAATTTCCTACGAGCAGTACTTC. It yields the protein CASSQGQGISYEQYF. The chain is built from TRBV4-3 and TRBJ2-7, with 9 nucleotides matching TRBD1. The CDR3 contains 15 residues. V trimming: 3 bases; J trimming: 1 base; junction bases outside the gene matches: 4. CDR1 and CDR2 from the germline V gene are LGHNA and YSLEER.

J is TRBJ1-5 and V is TRBV19; D might be TRBD1 (5 bases). V lost 5 bases to trimming and J lost 7 bases, with 18 bases between them. Germline V gives CDR1 LNHDA, CDR2 SQIVND (reference sequence). The CDR3 contains 15 residues. CDR3 DNA: TGTGCCAGTAGTCCTTGGGGCAGGGAGGACCAGCCCCAGCATTTT. Protein: CASSPWGREDQPQHF. Together with reference TRBV19 and TRBJ1-5, the CDR3 gives the full variable domain: DGGITQSPKYLFRKEGQNVTLSCEQNLNHDAMYWYRQDPGQGLRLIYYSQIVNDFQKGDIAEGYSVSREKKESFPLTVTSAQKNPTAFYLCASSPWGREDQPQHFGDGTRLSIL.

The J gene is TRBJ2-7, the V gene TRBV5-8; TRBD1 matches 9 bases. Germline CDR1 reads SGHTS; CDR2 reads YDEGEE. The ends lost 6 bases at V and 9 bases at J; junction bases unmatched: 16. The CDR3 has 15 amino acids. CDR3 residues: CASTLDGTGIVGQYF. DNA of the CDR3: TGTGCCAGCACCCTCGACGGGACAGGGATCGTGGGGCAGTACTTC.

V is TRBV27 and J is TRBJ1-1; the match to TRBD1 covers 10 bases. The CDR3 spans 16 residues. Per the germline V gene, CDR1 is MNHEY and CDR2 is SMNVEV (reference sequence). Unmatched junction bases numbered 7, after V lost 2 bases and J lost 4 bases. The CDR3 bases are TGTGCCAGCAGTTTACTGGGACAGGGGAGCGGCACTGAAGCTTTCTTT. Its protein product is CASSLLGQGSGTEAFF.

The chain joins TRBV5-8 to TRBJ2-1, with 7 positions matching TRBD2. The CDR3 sequence is 15 residues long. The V segment lost 2 bases and the J segment 0 bases; nucleotides outside the gene matches: 2. CDR1 SGHTS and CDR2 YDEGEE come from the germline V gene. As DNA, the CDR3 is TGTGCCAGCAGCTTTCCGGGGGGCTCCTACAATGAGCAGTTCTTC. It codes for CASSFPGGSYNEQFF.

Details on this clone: The same CDR3 can be traced to other DNA sequences in this sample. The chain links TRBV19 to TRBJ1-5, with D hard to call. CDR1 is LNHDA and CDR2 is SQIVND in the germline V gene (reference sequence). The CDR3 consists of 15 residues. V was pared by 2 bases and J by 4 bases, with 12 bases between. CDR3 sequence: CASSIIPGGNQPQHF. CDR3 DNA sequence: TGTGCCAGTAGTATAATTCCGGGAGGGAATCAGCCCCAGCATTTT.

V gene TRBV7-2 combines with J gene TRBJ2-2; TRBD1 matches 10 bases. Germline V gene lookup returns CDR1 SGHTA and CDR2 FQGNSA. The V gene end was trimmed by 4 bases and the J gene end by 7 bases; junction bases not matched to a gene: 3. The CDR3 contains 14 residues. CDR3 DNA sequence: TGTGCCAGCAGCTGGGACAGGGGTATCGGGGAGCTGTTTTTT. Translating it yields CASSWDRGIGELFF. The whole variable domain, filled in from reference TRBV7-2 and TRBJ2-2, reads GAGVSQSPSNKVTEKGKDVELRCDPISGHTALYWYRQSLGQGLEFLIYFQGNSAPDKSGLPSDRFSAERTGGSVSTLTIQRTQQEDSAVYLCASSWDRGIGELFFGEGSRLTVL.

The count of this clone is one. The gene calls are TRBV5-6 and TRBJ1-4, with D tentatively TRBD1 (5 bases). Germline V lookup: CDR1 SGHDT, CDR2 YYEEEE. V was pared by 4 bases and J by 3 bases, with 13 bases between. This CDR3 contains 15 residues. CDR3 protein: CASSRRGWANEKLFF. CDR3 sequence (DNA): TGTGCCAGCAGCCGGCGGGGGTGGGCTAATGAAAAACTGTTTTTT. The full variable domain, its missing parts supplied by reference TRBV5-6 and TRBJ1-4, is DAGVTQSPTHLIKTRGQQVTLRCSPKSGHDTVSWYQQALGQGPQFIFQYYEEEERQRGNFPDRFSGHQFPNYSSELNVNALLLGDSALYLCASSRRGWANEKLFFGSGTQLSVL.

The chain combines TRBV6-5 with TRBJ2-5, with TRBD1 as a possible D gene (6 bases). The CDR3 spans 15 residues. The V end lost 4 bases, the J end lost 3 bases, and 15 bases lay between the germline ends. The germline gives CDR1 MNHEY, CDR2 SVGAGI. The CDR3 coding sequence is TGTGCCAGCAGTTCCAGGACAGTGAACGAAGAGACCCAGTACTTC. This sequence encodes CASSSRTVNEETQYF.

The J gene is TRBJ2-1, the V gene TRBV20-1; D is ambiguous. From germline, CDR1 is DFQATT and CDR2 SNEGSKA (reference sequence). The CDR3 sequence is 11 residues long. V lost 1 base and J lost 7, with 5 bases in between. In DNA form, the CDR3 reads TGCAGTGCTAGAGCCGTGAATGAGCAGTTCTTC. This encodes CSARAVNEQFF.

This clone was observed a handful of times. V is TRBV6-5 and J is TRBJ1-6; D uncertain. The CDR3 length is 15 residues. Trimming cost V 2 bases and J 8 bases, with 13 bases left between them. Germline V gene data show CDR1 as MNHEY and CDR2 as SVGAGI. The CDR3 region is CASSYLEVRDSPLHF. CDR3 bases: TGTGCCAGCAGTTACCTGGAGGTTAGGGATTCACCCCTCCACTTT.

The chain couples TRBV6-2 or TRBV6-3 to TRBJ2-2, with D unresolved. The length of the CDR3 is 18 residues. The V end lost 0 bases, the J end lost 0 bases, and 14 bases lay between the germline ends. Germline assignment: CDR1 MNHEY and CDR2 SVGEGT. The CDR3 protein is CASSYSSMRLANTGELFF. Here the CDR3 DNA reads TGTGCCAGCAGTTACTCTTCGATGCGGCTGGCGAACACCGGGGAGCTGTTTTTT.

The sample holds one count of this clone. The rearrangement uses TRBV14 and TRBJ2-7; 10 bases match TRBD2. This CDR3 contains 15 residues. Germline values: CDR1 SGHDN, CDR2 FVKESK. J lost 6 bases, V lost 0 bases, and 5 bases had no gene match. Written as DNA, the CDR3 is TGTGCCAGCAGCCAAGAACCTAGCGGGAGCGGCGAGCAGTACTTC. Amino acid sequence: CASSQEPSGSGEQYF. The variable domain in full, with the rest retrieved from reference TRBV14 and TRBJ2-7, is EAGVTQFPSHSVIEKGQTVTLRCDPISGHDNLYWYRRVMGKEIKFLLHFVKESKQDESGMPNNRFLAERTGGTYSTLKVQPAELEDSGVYFCASSQEPSGSGEQYFGPGTRLTVT.

The rearrangement joins TRBV27 to TRBJ2-6, with D maybe TRBD1 (5 bases). CDR1 is MNHEY and CDR2 is SMNVEV in the germline V gene (reference sequence). Trimming pared 6 bases from V and 2 bases from J, leaving 11 bases between. This CDR3 has 15 amino acids. The CDR3 here is CASSPGFPGANVLTF. The CDR3 bases are TGTGCCAGCAGCCCAGGGTTTCCTGGGGCCAACGTCCTGACTTTC. The entire variable domain, with the rest obtained from reference TRBV27 and TRBJ2-6, is as follows: EAQVTQNPRYLITVTGKKLTVTCSQNMNHEYMSWYRQDPGLGLRQIYYSMNVEVTDKGDVPEGYKVSRKEKRNFPLILESPSPNQTSLYFCASSPGFPGANVLTFGAGSRLTVL.

The genes are TRBV27 and TRBJ2-2; D perhaps matches TRBD2 (5 bases). CDR1 is MNHEY, CDR2 SMNVEV, per germline (reference sequence). The V gene lost 6 bases and the J gene lost 4 bases, with 12 bases spanning the gap. There are 14 residues in the CDR3. The CDR3 DNA follows: TGTGCCAGCAGACTACTCGGGGTCACCGGGGAGCTGTTTTTT. Translated, it gives CASRLLGVTGELFF.

The chain carries TRBV15 and TRBJ1-1; D is possibly TRBD1 (6 bases). Germline V gives CDR1 LNHNV, CDR2 YYDKDF (reference sequence). CDR3 length: 15 residues. The V and J ends lost 5 bases and 1 base respectively, with 14 bases between them. The CDR3 region is CATSGGQSGNTEAFF. CDR3 in DNA: TGTGCCACCAGCGGCGGACAGTCTGGGAACACTGAAGCTTTCTTT.

The gene calls are TRBV5-4 and TRBJ1-4; the match to TRBD1 covers 7 bases. Trimming at V came to 2 bases and at J to 4 bases, leaving 5 bases not matched to a gene. The CDR3 is made up of 15 amino acids. CDR1 is SGHNT, CDR2 YYREEE, per germline (reference sequence). This chain's CDR3 is CASSLRGRGNEKLFF. CDR3 bases: TGTGCCAGCAGCTTAAGGGGGCGAGGTAATGAAAAACTGTTTTTT. The whole variable domain, filled in from reference TRBV5-4 and TRBJ1-4, reads ETGVTQSPTHLIKTRGQQVTLRCSSQSGHNTVSWYQQALGQGPQFIFQYYREEENGRGNFPPRFSGLQFPNYSSELNVNALELDDSALYLCASSLRGRGNEKLFFGSGTQLSVL.